Sequencing of this T cell receptor beta chain was carried out in a study of blood T cell repertoires in COVID-19. The sample holds a few counts of this clone. V was clipped by 1 base and J by 8 bases, with 11 bases between them. This CDR3 comprises 13 residues. Looked up from germline, CDR1 is MNHEY and CDR2 is SMNVEV (reference sequence). Assay: immunoSEQ multiplex PCR; the TCRdb copy retains only in-frame clones and omits some. The sample consists of 120,000 to 150,000 clones, approximately 80% of them appearing once. The sample taken for sequencing was PBMCs or T cells enriched from blood (not recorded which). The TCR originated in a woman between 18 and 29 years old who had been exposed to COVID-19. The genes are TRBV27 and TRBJ1-1, with a weak D call TRBD1 (6 bases). The CDR3 spells CASSLYRAGEAFF. The CDR3 coding sequence is TGTGCCAGCAGTTTATACAGGGCCGGGGAAGCTTTCTTT.